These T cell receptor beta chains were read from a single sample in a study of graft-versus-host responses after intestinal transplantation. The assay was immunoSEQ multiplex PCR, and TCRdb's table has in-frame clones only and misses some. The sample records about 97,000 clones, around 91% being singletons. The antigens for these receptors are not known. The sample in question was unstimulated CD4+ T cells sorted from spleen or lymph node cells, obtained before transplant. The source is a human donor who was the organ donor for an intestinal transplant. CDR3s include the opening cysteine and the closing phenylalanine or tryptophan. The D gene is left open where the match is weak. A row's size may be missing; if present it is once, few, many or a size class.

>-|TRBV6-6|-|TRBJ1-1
TGTGCCAGCGCTCAAACAGGGTACACTGAAGCTTTCTTT
CASAQTGYTEAFF
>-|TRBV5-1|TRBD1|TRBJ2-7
TGCGCCAGCGACGAACGACCGGGACAGGGGGACGAGCAGTACTTC
CASDERPGQGDEQYF
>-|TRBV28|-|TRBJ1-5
TGTGCCAGTCTTGGAGGGGAATCGAGCAATCAGCCCCAGCATTTT
CASLGGESSNQPQHF
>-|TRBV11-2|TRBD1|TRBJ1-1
TGTGCCAGCAGCTTTACAGGGGGCCGTGGAGCTTTCTTT
CASSFTGGRGAFF
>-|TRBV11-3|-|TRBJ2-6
TGTGCCAGCAGCCCCACCCCAGGGGCCGGGGCCAACGTCCTGACTTTC
CASSPTPGAGANVLTF
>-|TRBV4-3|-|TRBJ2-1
TGCGCCTCCACCGACAGAACACGGAACAATGAGCAGTTCTTC
CASTDRTRNNEQFF
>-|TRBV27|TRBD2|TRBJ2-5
TGTGCCAGCAGCCTCCTACTAGCGGGGGGGCGGGAGACCCAGTACTTC
CASSLLLAGGRETQYF
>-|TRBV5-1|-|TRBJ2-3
TGCGCCAGCAGCTTGGTGCCGGGGGACACAGATACGCAGTATTTT
CASSLVPGDTDTQYF
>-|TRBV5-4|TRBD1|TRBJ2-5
TGTGCCAGCAGCTTGACAGGGGGCGGCAAGGGGTTCCAAGAGACCCAGTACTTC
CASSLTGGGKGFQETQYF
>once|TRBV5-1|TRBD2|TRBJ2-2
TGCGCCAGCAGCTTTCTGGGACTAGCGGGGGAGAACACCGGGGAGCTGTTTTTT
CASSFLGLAGENTGELFF
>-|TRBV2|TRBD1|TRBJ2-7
TGTGCCAGCAGCGCGTGGACAGGGGTCTACGAGCAGTACTTC
CASSAWTGVYEQYF
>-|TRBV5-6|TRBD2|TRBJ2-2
TGTGCCAGCAGCTTGGCGGGGGGGCAGAACACCGGGGAGCTGTTTTTT
CASSLAGGQNTGELFF
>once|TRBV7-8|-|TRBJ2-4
TGTGCCAGCAGCTTAGGAGTCCGGGCGGGGGCGGGGAAAAACATTCAGTACTTC
CASSLGVRAGAGKNIQYF
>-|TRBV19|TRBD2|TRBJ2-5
TGTGCCAGTAGTACGGGACTAGCGGGAGTCCAAGAGACCCAGTACTTC
CASSTGLAGVQETQYF
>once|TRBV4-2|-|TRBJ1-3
TGTGCCAGCAGCCAAGAAACGGGGGTGTCGGGAAACACCATATATTTT
CASSQETGVSGNTIYF
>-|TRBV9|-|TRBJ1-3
TGTGCCAGCAGCGTTACGGTGACAGGCCAAGGGGTTCCAAACACCATATATTTT
CASSVTVTGQGVPNTIYF
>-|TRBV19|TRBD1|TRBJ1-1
TGTGCCAGTAGTCCGCCCTGGACAGGCCCGAACACTGAAGCTTTCTTT
CASSPPWTGPNTEAFF
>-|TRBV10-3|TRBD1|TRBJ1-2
TGTGCCATCAGGTCGACAGGGCCTAACTATGGCTACACCTTC
CAIRSTGPNYGYTF
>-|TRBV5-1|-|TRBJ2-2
TGCGCCAGCAGCTTGGAGATTGCGGGTAACGCCGGGGAGCTGTTTTTT
CASSLEIAGNAGELFF
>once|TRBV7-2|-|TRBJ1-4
TGTGCCAGCAGCTTAGATGGGGGGAAAGCAACTAATGAAAAACTGTTTTTT
CASSLDGGKATNEKLFF
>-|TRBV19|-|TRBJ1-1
TGTGCCAGTAGTATCGGCACGGTAGGGAGGTTCAGTGAAGCTTTCTTT
CASSIGTVGRFSEAFF
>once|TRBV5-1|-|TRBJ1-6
TGCGCCAGCAGCTTGGCACAGACAAATTCACCCCTCCACTTT
CASSLAQTNSPLHF
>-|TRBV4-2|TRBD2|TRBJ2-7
TGTGCCAGCAGCCAAGATTTGGGAGGTTTGGGTCCAGCGGGGGCCTACGAGCAGTACTTC
CASSQDLGGLGPAGAYEQYF
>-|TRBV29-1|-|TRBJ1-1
TGCAGCGTTGAAGGTCTTGAAGCTTTCTTT
CSVEGLEAFF
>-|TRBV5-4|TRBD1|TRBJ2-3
TGTGCCAGCAGCCCAGGGGGCGCGTTTGATACGCAGTATTTT
CASSPGGAFDTQYF
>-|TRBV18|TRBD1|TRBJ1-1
TGTGCCAGCTCACCGGGACAGAGCACTGAAGCTTTCTTT
CASSPGQSTEAFF
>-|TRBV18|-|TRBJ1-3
TGTGCCAGCTCACCGGCGGGAGGGCGTTATGGAAACACCATATATTTT
CASSPAGGRYGNTIYF
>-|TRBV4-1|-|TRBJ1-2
TGCGCCAGCAGGAAGTCGGGGGTGAATGGCTACACCTTC
CASRKSGVNGYTF
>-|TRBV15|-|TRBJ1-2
TGTGCCACCAGCAGAGACACTAACTATGGCTACACCTTC
CATSRDTNYGYTF
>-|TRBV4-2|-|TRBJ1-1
TGTGCCAGCAGCCAGGAAAGACGGGTCTATGCTGAAGCTTTCTTT
CASSQERRVYAEAFF
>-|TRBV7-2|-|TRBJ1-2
TGTGCCAGCAGCTTAGAACAGGGTAGAGCTAACTATGGCTACACCTTC
CASSLEQGRANYGYTF
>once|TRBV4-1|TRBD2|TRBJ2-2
TGCGCCAGCAGCCACACACTAGCGGGGGGGCCCGGGGAGCTGTTTTTT
CASSHTLAGGPGELFF
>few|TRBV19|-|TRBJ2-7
TGTGCCAGTAGTTACAGGTATTCAATAGGATACGAGCAGTACTTC
CASSYRYSIGYEQYF
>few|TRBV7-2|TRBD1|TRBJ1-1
TGTGCCAGCAGCTTAGTAGGGGGCGGTGAAGCTTTCTTT
CASSLVGGGEAFF
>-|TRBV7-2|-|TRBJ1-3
TGTGCCAGCAGCTTAGCGAGAGGTACCCTCTCCGGAAACACCATATATTTT
CASSLARGTLSGNTIYF
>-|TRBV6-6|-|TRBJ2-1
TGTGCCAGTTCAGGGGGGTTTTCCAATGAGCAGTTCTTC
CASSGGFSNEQFF
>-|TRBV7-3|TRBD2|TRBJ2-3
TGTGCCAGCAGCTTAGGGGCGGGGGGATTAAATACGCAGTATTTT
CASSLGAGGLNTQYF
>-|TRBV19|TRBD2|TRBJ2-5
TGTGCCAGTAGTATAGGCTCTAGCGGGGCCCGTACGACGGAGACCCAGTACTTC
CASSIGSSGARTTETQYF
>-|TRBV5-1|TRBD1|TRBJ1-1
TGCGCCAGCAGCTGGGACAGGGCGGTCACTGAAGCTTTCTTT
CASSWDRAVTEAFF
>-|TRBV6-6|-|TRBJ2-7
TGTGCCAGCACCCACCGGGGATCCGGTGCCTACGAGCAGTACTTC
CASTHRGSGAYEQYF
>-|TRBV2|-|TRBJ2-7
TGTGCCAGCAGTGAGGGTTTCCCGGGCTACGAGCAGTACTTC
CASSEGFPGYEQYF
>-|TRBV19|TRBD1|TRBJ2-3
TGTGCCAGTAGTAAAGGGACAGGGTTCACAGATACGCAGTATTTT
CASSKGTGFTDTQYF
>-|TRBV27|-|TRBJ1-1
TGTGCCAGCAGTTTGACAGGGAACACTGAAGCTTTCTTT
CASSLTGNTEAFF
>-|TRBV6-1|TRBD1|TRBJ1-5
TGTGCCAGCAGCGGGACAGTCAATAGCAATCAGCCCCAGCATTTT
CASSGTVNSNQPQHF
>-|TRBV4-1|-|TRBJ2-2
TGCGCCAGCAGCCGGAAGGGGCTAGCGCGAAGCACCGGGGAGCTGTTTTTT
CASSRKGLARSTGELFF
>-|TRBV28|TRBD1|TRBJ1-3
TGTGCCAGCAGAGGGACAGGGACTGGAAACACCATATATTTT
CASRGTGTGNTIYF
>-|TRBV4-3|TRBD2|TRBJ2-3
TGCGCCAGCAGCCCTCGCCTAGCGGGGGGTACAGATACGCAGTATTTT
CASSPRLAGGTDTQYF
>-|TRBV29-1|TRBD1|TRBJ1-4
TGCAGCGGATGGGACAGGGGAGGTGAAAAACTGTTTTTT
CSGWDRGGEKLFF
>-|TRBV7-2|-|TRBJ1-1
TGTGCCAGCAGCTTCTGGGGAGGTGTCACTGAAGCTTTCTTT
CASSFWGGVTEAFF
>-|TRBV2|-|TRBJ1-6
TGTGCCAGCACCTCGGACAGTTCAGGTTCACCCCTCCACTTT
CASTSDSSGSPLHF
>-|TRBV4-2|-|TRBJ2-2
TGTGCCAGCAGCCAAGGCGATCGGACCGGGGAGCTGTTTTTT
CASSQGDRTGELFF
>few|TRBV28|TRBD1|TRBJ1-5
TGTGCCAGCAGTTACCCTCCCGGGACAGGGAACCATCAGCCCCAGCATTTT
CASSYPPGTGNHQPQHF
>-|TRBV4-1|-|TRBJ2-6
TGCGCCAGCAGCCAAGAGAGCACAGGGATACACTCTGGGGCCAACGTCCTGACTTTC
CASSQESTGIHSGANVLTF
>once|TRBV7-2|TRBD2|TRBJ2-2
TGTGCCAGCAGCCCAAGCGGGGGGGCCACCGGGGAGCTGTTTTTT
CASSPSGGATGELFF
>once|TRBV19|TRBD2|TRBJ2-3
TGTGCCAGTAGTGCCATCCCTTCACTAGCGGGGACCACAGATACGCAGTATTTT
CASSAIPSLAGTTDTQYF
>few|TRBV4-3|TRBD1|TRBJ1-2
TGCGCCAGCAGTTCCGACAGGGTGTATGGCTACACCTTC
CASSSDRVYGYTF
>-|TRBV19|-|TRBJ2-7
TGTGCCAGTAGTATGGTCCGACTGGACTCCTACGAGCAGTACTTC
CASSMVRLDSYEQYF
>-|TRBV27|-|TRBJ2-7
TGTGCCAGCAGCCCCGAGGTGGGAGGGGGGGGGTACTACGAGCAGTACTTC
CASSPEVGGGGYYEQYF
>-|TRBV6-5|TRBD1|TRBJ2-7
TGTGCCAGCAGGTCGACAGGGGTTAAGGAGCAGTACTTC
CASRSTGVKEQYF
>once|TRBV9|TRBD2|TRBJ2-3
TGTGCCAGCAGCAAAAAAGGGACTAGCGGGAGCACAGATACGCAGTATTTT
CASSKKGTSGSTDTQYF